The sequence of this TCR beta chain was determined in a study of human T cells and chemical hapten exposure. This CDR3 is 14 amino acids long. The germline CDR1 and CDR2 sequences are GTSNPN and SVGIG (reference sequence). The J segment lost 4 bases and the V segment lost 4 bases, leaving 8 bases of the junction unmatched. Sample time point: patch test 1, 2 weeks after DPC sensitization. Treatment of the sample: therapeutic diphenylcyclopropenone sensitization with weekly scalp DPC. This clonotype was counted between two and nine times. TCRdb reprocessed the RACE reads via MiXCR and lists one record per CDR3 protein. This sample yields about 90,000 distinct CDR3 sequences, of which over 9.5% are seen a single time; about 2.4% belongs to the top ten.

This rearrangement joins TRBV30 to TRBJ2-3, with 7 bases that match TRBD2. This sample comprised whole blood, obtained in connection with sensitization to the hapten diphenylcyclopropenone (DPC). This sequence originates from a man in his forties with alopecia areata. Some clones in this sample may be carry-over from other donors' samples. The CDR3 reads CAWNGGSTADTQYF. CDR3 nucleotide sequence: TGTGCCTGGAACGGCGGGAGCACAGCAGATACGCAGTATTTT.